The entry that follows covers one TCR beta chain sequence. Its recognized antigen is unknown. There are no base qualities to consult, and no much larger clone falls within one base. Library creation used the immunoSEQ multiplex PCR assay. For the multiplex PCR, a mixture combining 60 forward primers for TCR Vbeta segments and 13 reverse primers for TCR Jbeta segments was used. Amplification of the CDR3 region of rearranged TCR beta genes was performed with a multiplex PCR assay on genomic DNA. Amplified TCR beta libraries were sequenced as 87-base-pair reads on the Illumina HiSeq System. Turning to the authors' computational methods: Across the 670 or so repertoires, a later analysis counted about 81 million unique TCR beta chains, some 11 million of which were shared by at least two donors. To remove PCR and sequencing errors, raw reads were error-corrected and collapsed into unique sequences using a nearest-neighbor algorithm that merged closely related sequences. To assign V, D and J gene segments, CDR3 sequences were aligned to IMGT reference sequences. For a sequence to be retained, a match of at least six nucleotides to both a V gene segment and a J gene segment was required. A rearrangement counted as productive if the CDR3 had no stop codons and remained in frame with V and J, and every other rearrangement counted as non-productive. CDR3 was defined according to IMGT convention as the region running from the second conserved V-encoded cysteine to the conserved J-encoded phenylalanine. The earlier analysis of 500 to 600 of the donors excluded sequences that lacked an unambiguous match to a single V gene segment. In an earlier analysis of roughly 600 of the donors, a V segment was called functional when productive rearrangements were above 56.7%, and segregating when the standard deviation between donors exceeded 5%. A statistical classification framework was built to diagnose cytomegalovirus status from the catalog of TCR beta chain sequences. In a later analysis, V and J genes were assigned by comparing TCR nucleotide sequences against IMGT/GENE-DB human TR gene sequences. Using the TCRdist pipeline, a later analysis assigned CDR3 sequences along with most-parsimonious VDJ recombination scenarios. A later analysis defined each TCR beta chain by its CDR3 amino acid sequence plus V-gene family, and excluded reads lacking a unique V-gene family. To address suspected cross-contamination and a sequencing artifact, a later analysis removed around 600 highly shared, low-generation-probability nucleotide sequences. A later analysis calculated a clonal expansion index for each public chain from normalized within-repertoire ranks of inferred template counts. A later analysis computed generation probabilities with a VDJ recombination model fitted to out-of-frame rearrangements, and checked the results against IGoR. Hypergeometric tests were used in a later analysis to score TCR-TCR, TCR-HLA and TCR-CMV co-occurrence, with a repertoire-size bias correction applied to the TCR pairs. In a later analysis, false discovery rates were estimated by permuting HLA or CMV assignments 20 times. A later analysis grouped co-occurring TCRs with DBSCAN, adding TCRdist sequence similarity when clustering within HLA-allele-positive subsets. For co-occurrence clustering, repertoires with fewer than 30,000 or more than 120,000 public chains were excluded, along with roughly 5 repertoires with anomalous nucleotide sharing. Here the immuneACCESS table is served through TCRdb, limited to in-frame sequences with V and J called. Missing clones are a known gap in these copies; in checked studies unresolved V genes cover under half, and the rest lacks a known reason. V, J and clone size reflect that table, while D and trimming were determined from the DNA. Counted in this sample were 55,000 to 80,000 clones; about 74% of them appeared once. The top ten hold 22% of the sample.

The sample is drawn from a study of cytomegalovirus exposure and HLA in healthy donors (dated by TCRdb to the late 2010s). For context, the study as a whole: According to an earlier analysis of around 600 of the donors, 200 million or so T cells yielded approximately 120 million unique TCR beta sequences and around 280 Gb of sequence data. Roughly 300 gigabases of sequencing data and 80 million or so unique TCR sequences were included in an early release covering about 700 HLA-typed donors. Of the 350 to 450 genotyped donors, about 84% fell in the genetic ancestry cluster associated with self-reported Caucasian donors. The aim of the study was to test whether cataloging public T cell receptors could identify signatures of past pathogen exposure. The study used immunosequencing to profile the T cell repertoires of approximately 690 subjects and linked those repertoires to cytomegalovirus serostatus. A separate validation cohort of 100 to 150 different subjects was used in addition to the 666-subject first cohort. To predict cytomegalovirus infection status, the study combined high-throughput TCR immunosequencing, statistical association of individual TCRs with disease status, and machine learning. A later analysis re-examined previously published TCR beta repertoires from roughly 720 donors and added high-resolution HLA genotyping to investigate patterns of TCR occurrence. Rather than using new phenotypic data, the later analysis identified candidate immune exposures from TCR beta sequences and from how often those sequences occurred across donors. An earlier analysis of 587 of the donors applied high-throughput TCR beta sequencing to assess whether each TCR beta V gene segment acted as functional or pseudogenic. Alongside the repertoire data, information on donor age, sex, ethnicity and CMV serostatus was compiled. In a later genetic analysis, genome-wide SNP genotypes for about 55% of the roughly 670 donors were used, and that subset was treated as a discovery cohort. All discovery cohort repertoires had been generated on a single sequencing platform. HLA typing covered class I and class II loci at four-digit resolution. The number of typed donors differed by locus: roughly 629-640 for A, B, C, DRB1 and DQB1; approximately 540 for DQA1; 606 for DPA1; and approximately 450 for DPB1. Because of strong linkage in the cohort, roughly five DR-DQ haplotypes were treated as single units for association and clustering. On average, about 240,000 unique TCR beta nucleotide sequences were sequenced per donor among roughly 430 genotyped donors of the cohort, with roughly 18% of those sequences being non-productive. Summary of the overall study and its limitations: A later genetic analysis associated a missense DCLRE1C variant with V-gene and J-gene trimming of TCR beta chains, and an independent cohort replicated the association. Across donors, most TCR sequences were observed very rarely, whereas some public TCRs were present in many individuals. Linkage disequilibrium might explain the correlated functional status among segregating V segments, but an unknown experimental factor could not be excluded. Cytomegalovirus status was reported to be diagnosed by the classifier with high specificity and sensitivity in both the original and validation cohorts. The authors suggested that the approach could potentially be generalized to other disease states and immunological phenotypes. The presence/absence analyses assumed that sequencing depth was roughly uniform across donors, and that assumption may not be true. Assigning TCR associations to individual alleles was difficult when HLA alleles, especially DR and DQ, strongly co-occurred. A few of the identified cytomegalovirus-associated TCR beta chains were confirmed in vitro to be specific for cytomegalovirus antigens. An earlier analysis of approximately 500 of the donors showed that most TCR beta V segments appeared in productive rearrangements either about 87% or about 30% of the time, which broadly matched IMGT annotations. Compared with equally common non-associated chains, HLA-associated TCR beta chains in a later analysis were more clonally expanded and had lower generation probabilities. The earlier analysis of about 600 of the donors excluded roughly 17 rarely observed V segments, including chromosome 9 orphons, because counts were too low. A further reported finding was that TCR beta sequences accurately predicted the HLA-A and HLA-B alleles for most subjects in the first cohort. In a later genetic analysis, fewer N-insertions in productive TCRs were reported among donors in an Asian-associated ancestry cluster than the roughly 640-donor mean. HLA typing was unavailable for some donors at each locus, so association tests used only the typed subset. In this cohort, only TCR beta chains were sequenced, and detectable features were limited by the absence of alpha or paired-chain data. At a false discovery rate of 0.05, a later analysis linked under 20,000 TCR beta sequences to specific HLA alleles. According to a later analysis, parvovirus B19, influenza, CMV and Epstein-Barr virus appeared linked to several top co-occurrence clusters. A later analysis found that most CMV-associated TCR beta chains appeared HLA-restricted, with HLA associations seemingly driven largely by CMV exposure. A cluster of highly shared sequence variants was judged likely to represent a technical artifact of the sequencing pipeline. In a later analysis, TCR association rates were found to vary across HLA loci, with the most associated TCRs seen for DRB1 alleles and the fewest for HLA-C alleles. Because the 87-base-pair reads could not distinguish some IMGT-functional V segments, including TRBV6-2 and TRBV6-3, those segments were excluded. Immune exposure information for the cohort was limited to CMV serostatus. The study listed 164 TCR beta chains as associated with cytomegalovirus.

Trimming takes 0 bases off V and 5 bases off J; junction bases not matched to a gene: 0. The germline V gene specifies SGHRS as CDR1 and YFSETQ as CDR2. The CDR3 has 13 amino acids, counting the end cysteine and phenylalanine. Only the CDR3 region is kept as DNA, spanning 39 bases read in frame from base 1. The cohort comprised some 700 healthy bone marrow donors. All cohort members were sampled while nominally healthy, although unrecorded immune exposures were likely present. The donor tested CMV seropositive, placing the donor among the 250 to 350 seropositive members of the cohort. Each donor provided a peripheral blood sample, and peripheral blood mononuclear cells were used for TCR beta sequencing. Genomic DNA extraction from the blood cell samples was performed with the Qiagen DNeasy Blood Extraction Kit.

Material for sequencing was PBMCs. Here the chain combines TRBV5-1 and TRBJ2-5; 8 central nucleotides agree with TRBD2. The receptor comes from a woman in her twenties or thirties in good health and CMV-seropositive. CDR3 reads: CASSLASGETQYF. The DNA sequence is given as TGCGCCAGCAGCTTGGCTAGCGGGGAGACCCAGTACTTC.